Listed below are T cell receptor beta chains from one sample, sequenced in a study of blood T cell repertoires in COVID-19. The assay was immunoSEQ multiplex PCR, and TCRdb's table has in-frame clones only and misses some. This sample has about 180,000 clones; more than 85% occur once, and the top ten carry less than 3%. The sequencing sample was made of peripheral blood. These TCRs come from a woman in her 30s with active or convalescent COVID-19. CDR3s include the opening cysteine and the closing phenylalanine or tryptophan. Fields, in order: CDR3 protein, CDR3 DNA, D gene, clone size, J gene, V gene. The D gene is left open where the match is weak. Clone size is not always given. Where it is, it says once, few, many or a class for expanded clones.

CDR3 protein: CASSPDRENTEAFF
CDR3 DNA: TGTGCCAGCAGCCCCGACAGGGAAAACACTGAAGCTTTCTTT
D gene: TRBD1
clone size: -
J gene: TRBJ1-1
V gene: TRBV7-8

CDR3 protein: CASSWGDTDTQYF
CDR3 DNA: TGTGCCAGCAGTTGGGGAGACACAGATACGCAGTATTTT
D gene: -
clone size: -
J gene: TRBJ2-3
V gene: TRBV7-9

CDR3 protein: CASSSLTSGGYNEQFF
CDR3 DNA: TGTGCCAGTAGTTCCCTGACTAGCGGGGGTTACAATGAGCAGTTCTTC
D gene: TRBD2
clone size: -
J gene: TRBJ2-1
V gene: TRBV19

CDR3 protein: CASSLDSRNEKLFF
CDR3 DNA: TGCGCCAGCAGCTTGGATAGCCGGAATGAAAAACTGTTTTTT
D gene: -
clone size: -
J gene: TRBJ1-4
V gene: TRBV5-1

CDR3 protein: CASSPEGTSNQPQHF
CDR3 DNA: TGTGCCAGCAGCCCGGAGGGAACGAGCAATCAGCCCCAGCATTTT
D gene: -
clone size: -
J gene: TRBJ1-5
V gene: TRBV7-9

CDR3 protein: CSVEAAAPSTSGRVLSSYNEQFF
CDR3 DNA: TGCAGCGTCGAGGCCGCTGCGCCTTCGACTAGCGGGAGGGTCCTTAGCTCCTACAATGAGCAGTTCTTC
D gene: TRBD2
clone size: -
J gene: TRBJ2-1
V gene: TRBV29-1

CDR3 protein: CASSPDRGDYNEQFF
CDR3 DNA: TGTGCCAGCAGTCCCGACAGGGGGGACTACAATGAGCAGTTCTTC
D gene: TRBD1
clone size: -
J gene: TRBJ2-1
V gene: TRBV27

CDR3 protein: CASSQESGLNNEQFF
CDR3 DNA: TGCGCCAGCAGCCAAGAGTCGGGACTAAACAATGAGCAGTTCTTC
D gene: TRBD2
clone size: once
J gene: TRBJ2-1
V gene: TRBV4-1

CDR3 protein: CASSPPVLLSTEAFF
CDR3 DNA: TGTGCCAGCAGCCCCCCTGTGCTTCTGAGCACTGAAGCTTTCTTT
D gene: -
clone size: -
J gene: TRBJ1-1
V gene: TRBV6-5

CDR3 protein: CASRRDRGIYEQYF
CDR3 DNA: TGTGCCAGCAGGAGGGACAGGGGGATCTACGAGCAGTACTTC
D gene: TRBD1
clone size: -
J gene: TRBJ2-7
V gene: TRBV16

CDR3 protein: CASGPLDRGVYEQYF
CDR3 DNA: TGTGCCAGCGGACCCCTAGACAGGGGAGTCTACGAGCAGTACTTC
D gene: TRBD1
clone size: few
J gene: TRBJ2-7
V gene: TRBV6-6

CDR3 protein: CASSRSGFNNEQFF
CDR3 DNA: TGTGCCAGCAGTAGGAGCGGGTTTAACAATGAGCAGTTCTTC
D gene: -
clone size: -
J gene: TRBJ2-1
V gene: TRBV27

CDR3 protein: CASSSGTAHREWTEAFF
CDR3 DNA: TGTGCCAGTAGTTCCGGGACAGCTCACAGAGAGTGGACTGAAGCTTTCTTT
D gene: TRBD1
clone size: few
J gene: TRBJ1-1
V gene: TRBV19

CDR3 protein: CSAWDRSLLYGYTF
CDR3 DNA: TGCAGCGCCTGGGACAGGTCTTTACTATATGGCTACACCTTC
D gene: TRBD1
clone size: -
J gene: TRBJ1-2
V gene: TRBV29-1

CDR3 protein: CASSEVGGNYNEQFF
CDR3 DNA: TGCGCCAGCAGTGAGGTGGGCGGGAACTACAATGAGCAGTTCTTC
D gene: -
clone size: once
J gene: TRBJ2-1
V gene: TRBV10-2

CDR3 protein: CAIRPRQLNTEAFF
CDR3 DNA: TGTGCCATCAGGCCGCGGCAGCTGAACACTGAAGCTTTCTTT
D gene: -
clone size: -
J gene: TRBJ1-1
V gene: TRBV10-3

CDR3 protein: CATSDLVLNTGELFF
CDR3 DNA: TGTGCCACCAGTGACCTTGTTCTGAACACCGGGGAGCTGTTTTTT
D gene: -
clone size: -
J gene: TRBJ2-2
V gene: TRBV24-1

CDR3 protein: CASSYGGSGRVRNEQFF
CDR3 DNA: TGTGCCAGCAGCTACGGGGGTAGCGGGAGGGTGAGGAATGAGCAGTTCTTC
D gene: -
clone size: -
J gene: TRBJ2-1
V gene: TRBV21-1

CDR3 protein: CASSEAPRTSGRGARGEQFF
CDR3 DNA: TGTGCCAGCAGTGAAGCTCCTCGGACTAGCGGGAGAGGGGCTCGGGGTGAGCAGTTCTTC
D gene: TRBD2
clone size: few
J gene: TRBJ2-1
V gene: TRBV6-1

CDR3 protein: CASSSMSNEQFF
CDR3 DNA: TGTGCCAGCAGCTCAATGTCCAATGAGCAGTTCTTC
D gene: -
clone size: -
J gene: TRBJ2-1
V gene: TRBV7-2

CDR3 protein: CASSVDGRQGSGYTF
CDR3 DNA: TGTGCCAGCAGCGTAGACGGGCGACAGGGTAGCGGCTACACCTTC
D gene: TRBD1
clone size: -
J gene: TRBJ1-2
V gene: TRBV9

CDR3 protein: CSASLAENYGYTF
CDR3 DNA: TGCAGTGCTAGTCTGGCAGAAAACTATGGCTACACCTTC
D gene: -
clone size: once
J gene: TRBJ1-2
V gene: TRBV20-1